A single sample gave rise to the 14 T cell receptor beta chains below, sequenced in a study of T cells in Graves' hyperthyroidism and ophthalmopathy. Amplification of TCR beta CDR3 regions was performed using RNA transcripts as template. The HTBI set primed first-round TCR CDR3 RT-PCR. A single record per CDR3 protein comes from TCRdb applying MiXCR to the multiplex PCR reads. The sample yields 550,000 to 800,000 distinct CDR3 sequences, 16% seen once. Sequenced sample: blood. All receptors come from a man aged 18 to 30 with Graves' hyperthyroidism.

The rearrangement links TRBV28 to TRBJ1-2; 9 bases are shared with TRBD1. CDR1 MDHEN and CDR2 SYDVKM come from the germline V gene. V lost 6 bases, J lost 8 bases, and 10 bases stayed unmatched. The CDR3 is 14 amino acids. As DNA, the CDR3 is TGTGCCAGCAGAGGACAGGGGTTTTTTCGCGGCTACACCTTC. Protein product: CASRGQGFFRGYTF.

This clonotype was seen repeatedly, ten times or more. The chain has TRBV28 and TRBJ2-3; the match to TRBD2 covers 9 bases. J was trimmed by 6 bases and V by 5 bases; bases with no gene match: 15. The CDR3 spans 17 residues. Germline V lookup: CDR1 MDHEN, CDR2 SYDVKM. CDR3 region: CASSPRLAVGRRDTQYF. The CDR3 nucleotides read TGTGCCAGCAGTCCGAGACTAGCGGTGGGACGAAGGGATACGCAGTATTTT.

V and J are TRBV12-3 or TRBV12-4 and TRBJ2-2; D is unclear. CDR3 length: 14 residues. Deletions cut 8 bases from V and 4 bases from J, with 14 bases between. DNA of the CDR3: TGTGCCAGCCGGATTATTTTGCTCACCGGGGAGCTGTTTTTT. Translating it yields CASRIILLTGELFF.

This clonotype was found many times. The rearrangement joins TRBV2 to TRBJ1-6; D gene uncertain. Trimming removed 2 bases at V and 2 bases at J, with 7 bases between. CDR3 length equals 15 residues. CDR1 and CDR2 (germline): SNHLY, FYNNEI. The CDR3: CASSEYQAYNSPLHF. In nucleotides, the CDR3 is TGTGCCAGCAGTGAATATCAGGCCTATAATTCACCCCTCCACTTT.

This chain joins TRBV20-1 and TRBJ1-6, with D perhaps matching TRBD1 (5 bases). The CDR3 consists of 16 residues. V was clipped by 0 bases and J by 0 bases, with 9 bases between them. The germline V gene encodes CDR1 DFQATT and CDR2 SNEGSKA (reference sequence). Written as DNA, the CDR3 is TGCAGTGCTAGAGATCAGGGCCGCTCCTATAATTCACCCCTCCACTTT. This sequence encodes CSARDQGRSYNSPLHF.

This clonotype was seen a handful of times. J is TRBJ1-1 and V is TRBV10-3; no clear D. V lost 0 bases to trimming and J lost 6 bases, with 11 bases between them. The length of the CDR3 is 14 residues. The V gene's germline CDR1 is ENHRY and CDR2 SYGVKD. This chain's CDR3 is CAISESSGQAEAFF. The CDR3 region has the DNA TGTGCCATCAGTGAGTCATCGGGTCAGGCTGAAGCTTTCTTT.

This clonotype came up many times. CDR3 sequence reads: CASSWGTGASGNTIYF. The CDR3 DNA follows: TGTGCCAGCAGCTGGGGGACAGGGGCCTCTGGAAACACCATATATTTT. V is TRBV7-9 and J is TRBJ1-3; TRBD1 agrees at 10 bases. Germline V lookup: CDR1 SEHNR, CDR2 FQNEAQ (reference sequence). V lost 4 bases and J lost 0; bases outside the gene matches: 3. The CDR3 sequence is 16 residues long. The variable domain in full, completed from reference TRBV7-9 and TRBJ1-3, reads DTGVSQNPRHKITKRGQNVTFRCDPISEHNRLYWYRQTLGQGPEFLTYFQNEAQLEKSRLLSDRFSAERPKGSFSTLEIQRTEQGDSAMYLCASSWGTGASGNTIYFGEGSWLTVV.

This clonotype has only a few counts. The rearrangement links TRBV15 to TRBJ2-7, with 14 bases fitting TRBD2. V was clipped by 5 bases and J by 0 bases; unmatched bases: 9. CDR1 is LNHNV and CDR2 is YYDKDF in the germline V gene (reference sequence). The CDR3 consists of 18 residues. The DNA of the CDR3 is TGTGCCACCAGCTCGACGACTAGCGGGAGGGCCAGCTCCTACGAGCAGTACTTC. Translating gives CATSSTTSGRASSYEQYF. The full variable domain, with the rest looked up from reference TRBV15 and TRBJ2-7, is DAMVIQNPRYQVTQFGKPVTLSCSQTLNHNVMYWYQQKSSQAPKLLFHYYDKDFNNEADTPDNFQSRRPNTSFCFLDIRSPGLGDTAMYLCATSSTTSGRASSYEQYFGPGTRLTVT.

This chain uses TRBV28 with TRBJ2-7, with D perhaps matching TRBD2 (5 bases). There are 13 residues in the CDR3. Germline CDR1 reads MDHEN; CDR2 reads SYDVKM. With 5 bases removed from V and 2 bases from J, the gap between germline ends came to 10 bases. CDR3 nucleotides: TGTGCCAGCAGTCGTACTAGGGCCTACGAGCAGTACTTC. This codes for CASSRTRAYEQYF.

This clonotype was seen a few times. The rearrangement links TRBV29-1 to TRBJ2-6; D gene uncertain. CDR1 and CDR2 (germline): SQVTM, ANQGSEA. Trimming shortened V by 5 bases and J by 2 bases, and 10 bases separated the two germline ends. The CDR3 has 14 residues. CDR3 DNA sequence: TGCAGCGTTTCGGGCAGCCCTGGGGCCAACGTCCTGACTTTC. Translated, it gives CSVSGSPGANVLTF.

This clonotype has a count of ten or more. V is TRBV20-1 and J is TRBJ1-4; tentative D call: TRBD1 (5 bases). The V and J ends lost 5 bases and 8 bases respectively, with 15 bases between them. This CDR3 spans 13 amino acids. Germline V CDR1 and CDR2: DFQATT, SNEGSKA (reference sequence). This chain's CDR3 is CSARRDLVEKLFF. In DNA, the CDR3 is TGCAGTGCTCGCCGGGACCTCGTGGAAAAACTGTTTTTT.

Ten or more counts support this clonotype. The rearrangement links TRBV15 to TRBJ2-7, with D possibly TRBD2 on 5 matching bases. This CDR3 is built from 12 residues. Germline V lookup: CDR1 LNHNV, CDR2 YYDKDF (reference sequence). Trimming shortened V by 5 bases and J by 5 bases, and 10 bases separated the two germline ends. CDR3 coding DNA: TGTGCCACCAGCCTAACGGGAAACGAGCAGTACTTC. Translated: CATSLTGNEQYF.

The chain uses TRBV7-6 and TRBJ2-7, with TRBD2 matching over 7 bases. The J segment lost 6 bases and the V segment lost 4 bases, leaving 9 bases of the junction unmatched. The CDR3 is made up of 14 amino acids. Germline values: CDR1 SGHVS, CDR2 FNYEAQ. The chain's CDR3 is CASSSSGASSEQYF. The DNA for the CDR3 is TGTGCCAGCAGCTCTAGCGGTGCCTCTAGCGAGCAGTACTTC.

This clonotype was counted many times. V usage is TRBV6-5 and J usage is TRBJ2-3; 8 bases fit TRBD2. The CDR3 is 16 amino acids. V dropped 0 bases and J dropped 8; count of bases not matched to a gene: 10. The germline CDR1 and CDR2 sequences are MNHEY and SVGAGI. The CDR3 nucleotides are TGTGCCAGCAGTTACTCGCCAGCGGGAGAGAGTGGTACGCAGTATTTT. It encodes CASSYSPAGESGTQYF.